Each of the 24 T cell receptor beta chains below was sequenced from the same sample in a study of T cell responses to AZD1222 COVID-19 vaccine. Some clones are missing from TCRdb's copy, which holds only in-frame ones; the method was immunoSEQ multiplex PCR. The sample carries about 140,000 clones, more than 85% recorded once. The sample in question was peripheral blood, obtained on day 0 of AZD1222 vaccination. The receptors shown here come from an adult in good health.

With regard to this clone: Sequence at one end of the junction differs from germline and may be a read error. The gene calls are TRBV5-6 and TRBJ1-1, with 7 bases lining up with TRBD1. Germline CDR1 is SGHDT and CDR2 is YYEEEE. CDR3 length: 12 amino acids. The CDR3 spells CASSLTVTGTIF. DNA for the CDR3: TGTGCCAGCAGCTTGACCGTGACAGGGACCATCTTT. The full variable domain, its missing parts supplied by reference TRBV5-6 and TRBJ1-1, is DAGVTQSPTHLIKTRGQQVTLRCSPKSGHDTVSWYQQALGQGPQFIFQYYEEEERQRGNFPDRFSGHQFPNYSSELNVNALLLGDSALYLCASSLTVTGTIFGQGTRLTVV.

This clone was counted a single time. The J gene is TRBJ1-5, the V gene TRBV28; D is possibly TRBD1 (5 bases). The CDR3 sequence is 13 residues long. The V end lost 11 bases, the J end lost 1 base, and 12 bases lay between the germline ends. Germline V lookup: CDR1 MDHEN, CDR2 SYDVKM. The CDR3 DNA follows: TGTGCCGGTCGGGGACGAAGCAATCAGCCCCAGCATTTT. This sequence encodes CAGRGRSNQPQHF.

The chain carries TRBV29-1 and TRBJ1-4; the match to TRBD1 covers 11 bases. V shed 5 bases, J shed 5 bases, and the junction held 4 bases outside the gene matches. The CDR3 length is 14 residues. Germline lookup yields CDR1 SQVTM and CDR2 ANQGSEA. The CDR3 DNA is TGCAGCGTTACTGGGACAGGGGGGAATGAAAAACTGTTTTTT. It codes for CSVTGTGGNEKLFF.

The genes are TRBV6-5 and TRBJ2-7, with TRBD1 matching 8 bases. After removal of 6 bases from V and 1 base from J, the junction contained 5 bases not matched to a gene. The length of the CDR3 is 14 residues. Germline-derived CDR1 and CDR2 are MNHEY and SVGAGI. This CDR3 is CASRQGAESYEQYF. In DNA form, the CDR3 reads TGTGCCAGCAGGCAGGGGGCCGAGTCCTACGAGCAGTACTTC.

The chain joins TRBV18 to TRBJ2-7; D remains ambiguous. V dropped 2 bases and J dropped 0 bases, with 11 bases sitting between them. The germline CDR1 and CDR2 sequences are KGHSH and LQKENI. The CDR3 contains 15 residues. CDR3 amino acids: CASSPGGRVSYEQYF. In nucleotides, the CDR3 is TGTGCCAGCTCACCAGGCGGCCGGGTCTCCTACGAGCAGTACTTC.

The CDR3 loop is CASSQGLGQGAVGYTF. The CDR3 DNA sequence: TGCGCCAGCAGCCAAGGGTTAGGACAGGGGGCTGTTGGCTACACCTTC. This rearrangement joins TRBV4-1 to TRBJ1-2; the match to TRBD1 covers 11 bases. The CDR3 sequence is 16 residues long. In germline, CDR1 is MGHRA, CDR2 YSYEKL. The junction had 8 bases not matched to a gene; V was cut back by 1 base and J by 7 bases.

The chain joins TRBV3-1 (or the pseudogene TRBV3-2) to TRBJ2-1; tentatively, D is TRBD1 (7 bases). Germline loops: CDR1 LGHDT, CDR2 YNNKEL (reference sequence). V was clipped by 0 bases and J by 2 bases, with 8 bases between them. This CDR3 has 15 amino acids. The CDR3 bases are TGTGCCAGCAGCCAAGACAGGGGGGCCTACAATGAGCAGTTCTTC. Translation: CASSQDRGAYNEQFF.

V usage is TRBV14 and J usage is TRBJ2-5; D is undetermined. Trimming shortened V by 1 base and J by 2 bases, and 5 bases separated the two germline ends. Germline loops: CDR1 SGHDN, CDR2 FVKESK. The CDR3 has 13 amino acids. The CDR3 DNA follows: TGTGCCAGCAGCCAAGGTCAACAAGAGACCCAGTACTTC. Residues: CASSQGQQETQYF.

This chain links TRBV18 with TRBJ2-7; tentatively, D is TRBD1 (6 bases). Per germline, CDR1 KGHSH and CDR2 LQKENI. V was trimmed by 0 bases and J by 3 bases, leaving 9 bases between them. This CDR3 comprises 14 residues. In DNA, the CDR3 is TGTGCCAGCTCACCACCGGGACACATCTACGAGCAGTACTTC. Amino acids: CASSPPGHIYEQYF.

The chain is built from TRBV11-2 and TRBJ1-5; D might be TRBD1 (6 bases). Germline-derived CDR1 and CDR2 are SGHAT and FQNNGV. The CDR3 has 16 residues. Trimming removed 4 bases at V and 0 bases at J, with 13 bases between. The CDR3 loop is CASSSLGGNSNQPQHF. DNA of the CDR3: TGTGCCAGCAGCTCTCTAGGGGGGAATAGCAATCAGCCCCAGCATTTT.

The chain has TRBV4-1 and TRBJ1-3; D gene unclear. V shed 2 bases and J shed 0 bases, with 8 bases lying between them. Germline V lookup: CDR1 MGHRA, CDR2 YSYEKL. The length of the CDR3 is 15 residues. This CDR3 is CASSQLQFSGNTIYF. The CDR3 nucleotides read TGCGCCAGCAGCCAATTGCAGTTCTCTGGAAACACCATATATTTT.

The chain recombines TRBV7-2 with TRBJ1-2; TRBD1 might be the D (6 bases). CDR3 size: 15 residues. Germline loops: CDR1 SGHTA, CDR2 FQGNSA. V gave up 5 bases and J gave up 4 bases, with 17 bases separating them. Here the CDR3 reads CASSPNTGFPYGYTF. The CDR3 DNA reads as TGTGCCAGCAGCCCAAATACAGGGTTCCCCTATGGCTACACCTTC.

The chain is built from TRBV3-1 (or the pseudogene TRBV3-2) and TRBJ1-5; D gene uncertain. Per germline, CDR1 LGHDT and CDR2 YNNKEL (reference sequence). The CDR3 consists of 13 residues. Trimming took 5 bases from V and 7 from J, leaving 12 bases between them. In DNA form, the CDR3 reads TGTGCCAGCAGCGATGGTTGGGGACAGCCCCAGCATTTT. It codes for CASSDGWGQPQHF.

This chain uses TRBV18 with TRBJ2-1; 10 nucleotides agree with TRBD1. The V and J ends lost 3 bases and 10 bases, in that order; junction bases with no gene match: 9. Germline CDR1 reads KGHSH; CDR2 reads LQKENI. The CDR3 covers 15 residues. The CDR3 is CASSPGQGLNIEQFF. The CDR3 region has the DNA TGTGCCAGCTCACCGGGACAGGGGTTAAATATAGAGCAGTTCTTC.

The gene calls are TRBV19 and TRBJ1-1; 7 nucleotides match TRBD1. The CDR3 covers 13 residues. Germline-derived CDR1 and CDR2 are LNHDA and SQIVND (reference sequence). V trimming: 9 bases; J trimming: 4 bases; junction bases outside the gene matches: 8. The CDR3 sequence is CASKDRWGTEAFF. In DNA form, the CDR3 reads TGTGCCAGCAAGGACAGGTGGGGCACTGAAGCTTTCTTT.

This rearrangement joins TRBV5-4 to TRBJ1-2, with 8 bases identical to TRBD1. Germline loops: CDR1 SGHNT, CDR2 YYREEE (reference sequence). The CDR3 totals 15 residues. J gave up 0 bases and V 4 bases, and 5 bases lay outside the gene matches. The CDR3 nucleotides are TGTGCCAGCAGCCAAGGACAGGGCTCTAACTATGGCTACACCTTC. Translation: CASSQGQGSNYGYTF.

The chain joins TRBV6-5 to TRBJ1-3; D remains unclear. The CDR3 is 14 residues long. V was pared by 11 bases and J by 0 bases, with 14 bases between. CDR1 and CDR2 (germline): MNHEY, SVGAGI. The CDR3 DNA sequence: TGTGCCTGCCGACGGGGAAGCTCTGGAAACACCATATATTTT. Amino acids: CACRRGSSGNTIYF.

The genes are TRBV5-4 and TRBJ1-1; no clear D. The germline V gene encodes CDR1 SGHNT and CDR2 YYREEE (reference sequence). CDR3 size: 15 residues. V lost 0 bases, J lost 3 bases, and 12 bases lay in between. In DNA form, the CDR3 reads TGTGCCAGCAGCTTGGAGGGTAGGAAACACACTGAAGCTTTCTTT. It translates to CASSLEGRKHTEAFF.

This sequence joins TRBV12-3 or TRBV12-4 and TRBJ1-1; D perhaps matches TRBD1 (5 bases). V lost 0 bases, J lost 4 bases, and 6 bases lay in between. The CDR3 spans 13 residues. The DNA of the CDR3 is TGTGCCAGCAGTTTAGCGGGGGGCACTGAAGCTTTCTTT. Its translation: CASSLAGGTEAFF.

This sequence joins TRBV10-3 and TRBJ1-5; D unclear. Deletions cut 0 bases from V and 7 bases from J, with 16 bases between. The germline V gene has CDR1 ENHRY and CDR2 SYGVKD. The CDR3 runs 16 residues. In nucleotides, the CDR3 is TGTGCCATCAGTGAGTCGACTATCACCTCGGGGCAGCCCCAGCATTTT. Its translation: CAISESTITSGQPQHF.

The genes are TRBV18 and TRBJ1-4; D may be TRBD1 (6 bases). CDR3 length: 15 residues. Trimming removed 1 base from V and 0 bases from J, with 6 bases in between. Germline assignment: CDR1 KGHSH and CDR2 LQKENI. The CDR3 spells CASSPQGATNEKLFF. The CDR3 DNA is TGTGCCAGCTCACCACAGGGGGCAACTAATGAAAAACTGTTTTTT.

J is TRBJ2-1 and V is TRBV7-3, with TRBD2 matching over 13 bases. Germline V CDR1 and CDR2: SGHTA, FQGTGA. V gave up 2 bases and J gave up 4 bases; unmatched junction bases: 5. The CDR3 length is 17 residues. This CDR3 is CASSLLRTSGGYNEQFF. CDR3 DNA sequence: TGTGCCAGCAGCTTACTTCGGACTAGCGGGGGTTACAATGAGCAGTTCTTC.

CDR3 nucleotide sequence: TGTGCCAGTAGTACTCTTCCCCGGGGAGCAGTGAACACTGAAGCTTTCTTT. Translating it yields CASSTLPRGAVNTEAFF. The rearrangement links TRBV19 to TRBJ1-1; D remains ambiguous. This CDR3 region has 17 residues. With 4 bases removed from V and 0 bases from J, the gap between germline ends came to 18 bases. The germline CDR1 and CDR2 sequences are LNHDA and SQIVND (reference sequence). The complete variable domain, with remaining parts taken from reference TRBV19 and TRBJ1-1, reads DGGITQSPKYLFRKEGQNVTLSCEQNLNHDAMYWYRQDPGQGLRLIYYSQIVNDFQKGDIAEGYSVSREKKESFPLTVTSAQKNPTAFYLCASSTLPRGAVNTEAFFGQGTRLTVV.

The V gene is TRBV4-2, the J gene TRBJ1-1, with D possibly TRBD1 on 5 matching bases. This CDR3 comprises 15 residues. Germline V gene sequence: CDR1 LGHNA, CDR2 YNFKEQ. Trimming shortened V by 1 base and J by 3 bases, and 12 bases separated the two germline ends. The CDR3 bases are TGTGCCAGCAGCCAAGGGGGGGGTGGGGACACTGAAGCTTTCTTT. The encoded protein is CASSQGGGGDTEAFF.